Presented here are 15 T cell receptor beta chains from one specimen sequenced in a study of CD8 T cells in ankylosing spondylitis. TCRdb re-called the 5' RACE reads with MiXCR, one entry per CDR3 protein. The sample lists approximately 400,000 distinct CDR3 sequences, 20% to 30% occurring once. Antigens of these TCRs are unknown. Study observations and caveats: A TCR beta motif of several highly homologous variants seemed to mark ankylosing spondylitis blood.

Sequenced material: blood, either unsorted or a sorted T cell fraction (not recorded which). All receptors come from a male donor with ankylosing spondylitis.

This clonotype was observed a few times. This CDR3 reads CASSLGTRSGGDNSYTF. Written as DNA, the CDR3 is TGTGCCAGCAGTTTAGGTACAAGGAGCGGGGGAGATAACAGCTACACCTTC. The rearrangement joins TRBV12-3 or TRBV12-4 to TRBJ1-2, with D possibly matching TRBD1 (5 bases). V was clipped by 1 base and J by 9 bases, with 24 bases between them. The CDR3 has 17 amino acids.

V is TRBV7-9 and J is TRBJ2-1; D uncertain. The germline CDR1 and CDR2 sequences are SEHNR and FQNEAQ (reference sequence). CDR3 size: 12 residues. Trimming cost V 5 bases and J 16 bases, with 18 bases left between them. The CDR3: CASSPQVEAFFF. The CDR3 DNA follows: TGTGCCAGCAGCCCCCAAGTGGAAGCGTTTTTCTTC.

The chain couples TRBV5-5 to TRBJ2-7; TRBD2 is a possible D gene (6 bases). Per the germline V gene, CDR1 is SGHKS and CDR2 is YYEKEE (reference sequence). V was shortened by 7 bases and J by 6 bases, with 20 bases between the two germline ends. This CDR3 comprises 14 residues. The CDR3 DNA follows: TGTGCCAGCGCCCCGTATCCTCCGGGAGTCGAGCAGTACGTC. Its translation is CASAPYPPGVEQYV.

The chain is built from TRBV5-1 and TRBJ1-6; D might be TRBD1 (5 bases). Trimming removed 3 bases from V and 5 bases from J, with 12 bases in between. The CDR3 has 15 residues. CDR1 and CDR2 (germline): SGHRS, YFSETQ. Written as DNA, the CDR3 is TGCGCCAGCAGCTCTAAAGACAGTGATAATTCACCCCTCCACTTT. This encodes CASSSKDSDNSPLHF.

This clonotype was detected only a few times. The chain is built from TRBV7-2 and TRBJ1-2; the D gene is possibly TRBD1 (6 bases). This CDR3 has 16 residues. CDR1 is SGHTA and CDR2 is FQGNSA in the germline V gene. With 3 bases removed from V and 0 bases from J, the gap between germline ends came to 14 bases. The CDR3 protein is CASSFLQGRTNYGYTF. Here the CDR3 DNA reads TGTGCCAGCAGCTTTTTGCAGGGGCGAACTAACTATGGCTACACCTTC.

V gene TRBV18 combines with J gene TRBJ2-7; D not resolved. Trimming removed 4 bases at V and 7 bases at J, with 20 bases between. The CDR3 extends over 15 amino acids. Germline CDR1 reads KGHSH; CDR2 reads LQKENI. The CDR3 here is CASSLGRPPLMEQYV. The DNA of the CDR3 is TGTGCCAGCTCACTAGGCAGACCCCCTTTGATGGAGCAGTACGTC.

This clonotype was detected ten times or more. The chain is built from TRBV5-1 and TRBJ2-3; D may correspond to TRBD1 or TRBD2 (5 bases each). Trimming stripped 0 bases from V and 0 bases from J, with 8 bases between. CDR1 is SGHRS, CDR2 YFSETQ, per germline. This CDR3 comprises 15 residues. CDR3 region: CASSLGGSSTDTQYF. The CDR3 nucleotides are TGCGCCAGCAGCTTGGGGGGGAGTAGCACAGATACGCAGTATTTT.

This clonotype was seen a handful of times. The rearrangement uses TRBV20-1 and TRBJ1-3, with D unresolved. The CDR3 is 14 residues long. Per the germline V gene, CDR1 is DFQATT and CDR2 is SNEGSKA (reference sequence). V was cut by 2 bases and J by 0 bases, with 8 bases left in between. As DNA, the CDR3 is TGCAGTGCTAGATTCGGAGTCTCTGGAAACACCATATATTTT. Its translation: CSARFGVSGNTIYF.

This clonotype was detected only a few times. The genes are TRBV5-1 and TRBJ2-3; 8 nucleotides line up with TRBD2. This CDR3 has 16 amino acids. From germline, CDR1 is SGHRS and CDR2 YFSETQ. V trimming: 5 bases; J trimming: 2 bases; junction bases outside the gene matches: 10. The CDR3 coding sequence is TGCGCCAGCAGATCCGGGGGGGGCGCGGACACAGATACGCAGTATTTT. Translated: CASRSGGGADTDTQYF.

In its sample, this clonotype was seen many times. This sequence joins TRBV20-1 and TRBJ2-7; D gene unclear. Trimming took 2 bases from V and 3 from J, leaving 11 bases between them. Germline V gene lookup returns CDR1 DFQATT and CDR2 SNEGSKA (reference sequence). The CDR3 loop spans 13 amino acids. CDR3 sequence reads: CSARPRSLYEQYV. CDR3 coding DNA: TGCAGTGCTAGACCGCGGTCCCTCTACGAGCAGTACGTC.

The CDR3: CASSSGQPLYNEQFF. The CDR3 nucleotides are TGCGCCAGCAGCTCGGGACAGCCCCTATACAATGAGCAGTTCTTC. The chain carries TRBV5-1 and TRBJ2-1, with 7 bases fitting TRBD1. The CDR3 runs 15 residues. CDR1 SGHRS and CDR2 YFSETQ come from the germline V gene. V trimming: 3 bases; J trimming: 4 bases; junction bases outside the gene matches: 7.

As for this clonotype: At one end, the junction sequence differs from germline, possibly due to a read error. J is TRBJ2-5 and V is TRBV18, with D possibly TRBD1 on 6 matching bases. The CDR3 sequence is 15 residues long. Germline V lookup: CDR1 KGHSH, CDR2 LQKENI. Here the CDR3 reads CASSHGQNDQETQYF. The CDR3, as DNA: TGTGCCAGCTCACACGGACAGAACGACCAGGAGACCCAGTACTTC.

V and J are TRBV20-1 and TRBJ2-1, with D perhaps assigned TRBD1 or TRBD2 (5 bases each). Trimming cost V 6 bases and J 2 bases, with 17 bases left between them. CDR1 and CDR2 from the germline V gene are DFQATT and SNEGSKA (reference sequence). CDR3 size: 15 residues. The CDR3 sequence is CSAKTTRDPYNEQFF. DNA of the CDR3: TGCAGTGCAAAGACCACCCGGGACCCCTACAATGAGCAGTTCTTC.

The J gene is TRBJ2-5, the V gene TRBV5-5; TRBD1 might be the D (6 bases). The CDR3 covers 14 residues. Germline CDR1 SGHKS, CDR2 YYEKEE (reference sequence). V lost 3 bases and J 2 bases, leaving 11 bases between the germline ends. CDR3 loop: CASSSRTEQETQYF. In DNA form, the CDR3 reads TGTGCCAGCAGCTCCCGGACAGAGCAAGAGACCCAGTACTTC.

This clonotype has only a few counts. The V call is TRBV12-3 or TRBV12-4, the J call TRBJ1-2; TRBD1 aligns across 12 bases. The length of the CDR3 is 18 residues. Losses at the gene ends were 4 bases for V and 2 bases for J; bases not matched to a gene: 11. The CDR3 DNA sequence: TGTGCCAGCAGTTCGCCCCGGGACAGGGGGCGAAGAAACTATGGCTACACCTTC. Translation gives CASSSPRDRGRRNYGYTF.